These 20 T cell receptor beta chains were all obtained from the same sample, sequenced in a study of PD-1 blockade in classical Hodgkin lymphoma. All patients relapsed after autologous stem cell transplantation, and brentuximab vedotin exposure varied. Clones were sequenced by immunoSEQ multiplex PCR, and TCRdb holds only the in-frame ones, with some missing. The data hold around 100,000 clones, with approximately 90% observed a single time. The sequenced sample was peripheral blood mononuclear cells (PBMCs), obtained before the second cycle of nivolumab. Receptors were obtained from a human donor with classical Hodgkin lymphoma.

The DNA for the CDR3 is TGTGCCAGCTCTCAAAGGGTTTCTTTGCTTGAGCAGTACTTC. Translating it yields CASSQRVSLLEQYF. The chain joins TRBV28 to TRBJ2-7; no clear D. In germline, CDR1 is MDHEN, CDR2 SYDVKM. The CDR3 is made up of 14 amino acids. Trimming shortened V by 8 bases and J by 7 bases, and 21 bases separated the two germline ends.

A remark on this clone: Other DNA sequences from this sample encode an identical CDR3 as well. The chain carries TRBV19 and TRBJ1-1; D is ambiguous. V lost 4 bases and J 1 base, leaving 7 bases between the germline ends. Germline assignment: CDR1 LNHDA and CDR2 SQIVND (reference sequence). This CDR3 comprises 13 residues. The CDR3 coding sequence is TGTGCCAGTAGTACCACAGCGAACACTGAAGCTTTCTTT. This encodes CASSTTANTEAFF.

The chain is built from TRBV2 and TRBJ2-7, with D possibly being TRBD1 (6 bases). The germline V and J ends were trimmed by 6 bases and 4 bases, with 22 bases remaining between them. The CDR3 length is 16 residues. Germline CDR1 and CDR2: SNHLY and FYNNEI. This CDR3 is CASSGTRPRTWYEQYF. For the CDR3, the DNA is TGTGCCAGCAGCGGGACACGTCCCCGGACGTGGTACGAGCAGTACTTC.

The chain joins TRBV18 to TRBJ2-7; D possibly uses TRBD1 or TRBD2 (5 bases each). This CDR3 spans 12 amino acids. Germline V gene sequence: CDR1 KGHSH, CDR2 LQKENI. V was trimmed by 3 bases and J by 3 bases, leaving 6 bases between them. DNA for the CDR3: TGTGCCAGCTCACCGGGGGACTACGAGCAGTACTTC. Translated: CASSPGDYEQYF.

The chain has TRBV15 and TRBJ2-3; 11 bases map to TRBD2. V was pared by 3 bases and J by 4 bases, with 9 bases of the junction left unmatched. CDR1 and CDR2 (germline): LNHNV, YYDKDF (reference sequence). The CDR3 has 17 amino acids. CDR3 coding DNA: TGTGCCACCAGCAGGGATAGCGGGGGGGCGTTGTCAGATACGCAGTATTTT. It specifies CATSRDSGGALSDTQYF.

This clone was counted a few times. The V and J genes are TRBV6-5 and TRBJ1-6; no reliable D call. Germline loops: CDR1 MNHEY, CDR2 SVGAGI. This CDR3 has 12 residues. The V end lost 4 bases, the J end lost 7 bases, and 5 bases lay between the germline ends. CDR3 in amino acids: CASSLVNSPLHF. CDR3 coding DNA: TGTGCCAGCAGTTTGGTAAATTCACCCCTCCACTTT.

Regarding this clone: One end of the junction does not line up with germline, which may come from a read error. J is TRBJ2-7 and V is TRBV6-5, with 10 bases identical to TRBD1. There are 12 residues in the CDR3. Per the germline V gene, CDR1 is MNHEY and CDR2 is SVGAGI. DNA of the CDR3: TGTGCCAGCAGTCCCGGGACAGGGGAGCCGTACTTC. Translation gives CASSPGTGEPYF.

The V and J genes are TRBV19 and TRBJ1-1; 7 bases are shared with TRBD1. The CDR3 contains 15 residues. With V trimmed by 1 base and J by 5 bases, 7 bases remained unmatched. Germline V gives CDR1 LNHDA, CDR2 SQIVND (reference sequence). The CDR3 sequence: CASSIAQGGRTEAFF. In DNA, the CDR3 is TGTGCCAGTAGTATAGCTCAGGGGGGGAGGACTGAAGCTTTCTTT.

V gene TRBV4-1 combines with J gene TRBJ2-1, with D possibly being TRBD2 (7 bases). The CDR3 is 15 amino acids. V was pared by 0 bases and J by 4 bases, with 10 bases between. Germline V gene data show CDR1 as MGHRA and CDR2 as YSYEKL. The CDR3 here is CASSQEGGHYNEQFF. CDR3 sequence (DNA): TGCGCCAGCAGCCAAGAGGGGGGGCATTACAATGAGCAGTTCTTC.

This chain joins TRBV9 and TRBJ1-2; D gene uncertain. The CDR3 contains 15 residues. Trimming shortened V by 3 bases and J by 3 bases, and 15 bases separated the two germline ends. CDR1 SGDLS and CDR2 YYNGEE come from the germline V gene. CDR3 in amino acids: CASSGETRNYYGYTF. The CDR3, as DNA: TGTGCCAGCAGCGGTGAGACAAGGAATTACTATGGCTACACCTTC. The whole variable domain, remainder taken from reference TRBV9 and TRBJ1-2, is DSGVTQTPKHLITATGQRVTLRCSPRSGDLSVYWYQQSLDQGLQFLIQYYNGEERAKGNILERFSAQQFPDLHSELNLSSLELGDSALYFCASSGETRNYYGYTFGSGTRLTVV.

The V call is TRBV7-2, the J call TRBJ1-6; maybe TRBD1 (5 bases). Germline CDR1 SGHTA, CDR2 FQGNSA. With 5 bases removed from V and 8 bases from J, the gap between germline ends came to 10 bases. This CDR3 has 13 residues. CDR3 bases: TGTGCCAGCAGCCCCCGGGGGGATTCACCCCTCCACTTT. It is translated as CASSPRGDSPLHF.

The chain is built from TRBV11-1 and TRBJ2-2; tentatively, D is TRBD2 (6 bases). Germline assignment: CDR1 SGHAT and CDR2 FQDESV (reference sequence). CDR3 size: 15 residues. Trimming stripped 5 bases from V and 1 base from J, with 11 bases between. The CDR3 nucleotides read TGTGCCAGCAGCCCCCTCGGGGGGAACACCGGGGAGCTGTTTTTT. Translated: CASSPLGGNTGELFF.

This clone was picked up many times. This sample includes further DNA sequences coding for the same CDR3. The V call is TRBV15, the J call TRBJ2-1, with TRBD1 matching 7 bases. The V gene end was trimmed by 1 base and the J gene end by 3 bases; junction bases not matched to a gene: 0. CDR1 is LNHNV and CDR2 is YYDKDF in the germline V gene (reference sequence). The CDR3 has 14 residues. CDR3 coding DNA: TGTGCCACCAGCAGAGGACAGGGCTACAATGAGCAGTTCTTC. The encoded protein is CATSRGQGYNEQFF.

This clone was observed once. V usage is TRBV14 and J usage is TRBJ2-5; D is possibly TRBD1 or TRBD2 (5 bases each). Per germline, CDR1 SGHDN and CDR2 FVKESK. CDR3 size: 15 residues. Between the trimmed V and J ends, which lost 1 base and 0 bases, there was a span of 9 bases. The CDR3: CASSQVWGNQETQYF. The DNA of the CDR3 is TGTGCCAGCAGCCAAGTTTGGGGGAACCAAGAGACCCAGTACTTC.

The chain has TRBV27 and TRBJ2-7; 10 bases map to TRBD1. The V and J ends lost 4 bases and 6 bases, in that order; junction bases with no gene match: 6. Germline V CDR1 and CDR2: MNHEY, SMNVEV (reference sequence). The CDR3 runs to 14 residues. The CDR3 DNA sequence: TGTGCCAGCAGTTCGGCGGGGACAGGGGTCGAGCAGTACTTC. Amino acids: CASSSAGTGVEQYF.

The rearrangement uses TRBV6-5 and TRBJ2-7; D remains ambiguous. The germline V gene encodes CDR1 MNHEY and CDR2 SVGAGI. Trimming cost V 2 bases and J 2 bases, with 7 bases left between them. The CDR3 contains 13 residues. The CDR3 DNA reads TGTGCCAGCAGTTACGTCAATACCTACGAGCAGTACTTC. Protein: CASSYVNTYEQYF.

The chain recombines TRBV6-5 with TRBJ1-2; 8 positions match TRBD1. V lost 7 bases to trimming and J lost 4 bases; unmatched junction nucleotides: 8. Looked up from germline, CDR1 is MNHEY and CDR2 is SVGAGI. This CDR3 is built from 14 residues. The chain's CDR3 is CASKRGQASYGYTF. DNA for the CDR3: TGTGCCAGCAAAAGGGGACAGGCGAGCTATGGCTACACCTTC.

This chain uses TRBV25-1 with TRBJ1-3, with no clear D. V lost 5 bases and J 4 bases, leaving 12 bases between the germline ends. The CDR3 totals 14 residues. The germline gives CDR1 MGHDK, CDR2 SYGVNS. CDR3: CASSPRLAGNTIYF. DNA for the CDR3: TGTGCCAGCAGTCCGAGATTGGCAGGAAACACCATATATTTT.

In regard to this clone: Different DNA sequences within this sample yield the same CDR3. CDR3 sequence: CASSTGQGYEQYF. The CDR3 nucleotides are TGTGCCAGTAGTACCGGACAGGGCTACGAGCAGTACTTC. This chain links TRBV19 with TRBJ2-7; TRBD1 matches 8 bases. The CDR3 length is 13 residues. CDR1 LNHDA and CDR2 SQIVND come from the germline V gene (reference sequence). Trimming removed 4 bases from V and 3 bases from J; junction bases left unmatched: 2.

The J gene is TRBJ1-5, the V gene TRBV25-1, with D possibly being TRBD1 (6 bases). Germline CDR1 reads MGHDK; CDR2 reads SYGVNS. Trimming cost V 5 bases and J 2 bases, with 7 bases left between them. The CDR3 is made up of 13 amino acids. The CDR3, as DNA: TGTGCCAGCAGTCCAGGGGGCAATCAGCCCCAGCATTTT. It codes for CASSPGGNQPQHF.